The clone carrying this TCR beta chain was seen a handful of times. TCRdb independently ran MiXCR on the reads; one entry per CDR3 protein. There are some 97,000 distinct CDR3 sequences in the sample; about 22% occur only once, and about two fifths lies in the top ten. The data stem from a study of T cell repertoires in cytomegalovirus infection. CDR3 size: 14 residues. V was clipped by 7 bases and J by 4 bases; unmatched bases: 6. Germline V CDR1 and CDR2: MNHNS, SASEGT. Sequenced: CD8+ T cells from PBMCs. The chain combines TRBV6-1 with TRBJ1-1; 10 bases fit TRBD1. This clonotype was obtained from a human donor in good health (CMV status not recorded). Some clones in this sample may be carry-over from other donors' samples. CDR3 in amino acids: CASIPDRGTTEAFF. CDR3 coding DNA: TGTGCCAGCATTCCGGACAGGGGGACCACTGAAGCTTTCTTT.